This T cell receptor (beta chain) was captured by sequencing in a study of HIV-infected patients and healthy controls. CDR3 length: 14 amino acids. CDR1 is MNHEY and CDR2 is SVGAGI in the germline V gene. The V and J ends lost 6 bases and 1 base respectively, with 12 bases between them. Whole blood was used without fractionation, so all unsorted peripheral T cells were included. A 2.5 ml peripheral blood sample was taken for RNA. This clonotype was seen many times. No antigen is known for it. Reverse transcription used around 540 ng RNA and constant-region primers for alpha and beta. Separate chain-specific third strand synthesis with multiplexing indices produced the alpha and beta libraries. One primer pair amplified all rearrangements per chain; each cDNA got molecular barcodes. TCRdb re-called the 5' RACE reads with MiXCR, one entry per CDR3 protein. The sample lists approximately 9,300 distinct CDR3 sequences; about 10% were seen once.

Study-level results: Eight alpha and eight beta V genes differed significantly in mean usage between HIV-infected patients and controls. HIV+ repertoires were severely depleted of MAIT alpha-chain CDR3s, unlike healthy controls.

The sequences come from blood, collected before antiretroviral therapy. This clonotype was obtained from an adult with HIV infection. This chain joins TRBV6-5 and TRBJ1-1; D is uncertain. The CDR3 nucleotides are TGTGCCAGCAGCTCGCTACCGACGAACACTGAAGCTTTCTTT. Translation gives CASSSLPTNTEAFF.